One sample yielded the 14 T cell receptor beta chains listed below, sequenced in a study of T cell repertoires in cytomegalovirus infection. MiXCR, applied by TCRdb to the reads, yields one record per CDR3 protein. The table includes about 310,000 distinct CDR3 sequences, about a sixth detected once. Sequenced input: PBMCs. The receptors derive from a human donor in good health (CMV status not recorded). Some clones in this sample may be carry-over from other donors' samples.

This clonotype was observed a few times. The V call is TRBV28, the J call TRBJ1-5, with D hard to call. V was cut by 6 bases and J by 5 bases, with 14 bases left in between. Germline CDR1 and CDR2: MDHEN and SYDVKM. The CDR3 is 14 residues long. CDR3 residues: CASSSTARYQPQHF. CDR3 coding DNA: TGTGCCAGCAGCTCGACGGCTAGGTATCAGCCCCAGCATTTT.

This clonotype appeared a few times. The chain employs TRBV20-1 and TRBJ1-3; D perhaps matches TRBD1 (6 bases). The germline V and J ends were trimmed by 1 base and 0 bases, with 16 bases remaining between them. Germline V gene sequence: CDR1 DFQATT, CDR2 SNEGSKA (reference sequence). The CDR3 runs to 17 residues. The CDR3 region is CSARATSTGYSGNTIYF. The DNA of the CDR3 is TGCAGTGCTAGAGCGACGTCGACAGGCTACTCTGGAAACACCATATATTTT.

The rearrangement joins TRBV6-5 to TRBJ2-1; possibly TRBD2 for D (5 bases). The CDR3 totals 15 residues. In germline, CDR1 is MNHEY, CDR2 SVGAGI. V was pared by 0 bases and J by 7 bases, with 13 bases between. CDR3 in DNA: TGTGCCAGCAGTTACTCTCGGCAGCCGGGGAATGAGCAGTTCTTC. Protein sequence: CASSYSRQPGNEQFF.

The chain links TRBV7-9 to TRBJ1-2; D not resolved. Trimming took off 2 bases at V and 3 bases at J, with 7 bases between the two ends. Germline lookup yields CDR1 SEHNR and CDR2 FQNEAQ (reference sequence). This CDR3 spans 13 amino acids. As DNA, the CDR3 is TGTGCCAGCAGCTTAACTTCGGACTATGGCTACACCTTC. This codes for CASSLTSDYGYTF.

This clonotype was counted between two and nine times. V gene TRBV10-3 combines with J gene TRBJ2-1; no clear D. In germline, CDR1 is ENHRY, CDR2 SYGVKD. CDR3 length: 14 amino acids. The V end lost 6 bases, the J end lost 2 bases, and 11 bases lay between the germline ends. The CDR3 sequence: CAIRSAYPYNEQFF. The CDR3, as DNA: TGTGCCATCAGAAGCGCCTACCCCTACAATGAGCAGTTCTTC.

This clonotype appeared many times. The rearrangement uses TRBV7-2 and TRBJ1-2; 7 bases agree with TRBD1. The CDR3 runs 16 residues. Germline V gives CDR1 SGHTA, CDR2 FQGNSA. After removal of 5 bases from V and 3 bases from J, the junction contained 12 bases not matched to a gene. The CDR3 bases are TGTGCCAGCAGCGACAGGGCTGGGGGATCACACTATGGCTACACCTTC. It yields the protein CASSDRAGGSHYGYTF. Full variable domain (missing parts from reference TRBV7-2 and TRBJ1-2): GAGVSQSPSNKVTEKGKDVELRCDPISGHTALYWYRQSLGQGLEFLIYFQGNSAPDKSGLPSDRFSAERTGGSVSTLTIQRTQQEDSAVYLCASSDRAGGSHYGYTFGSGTRLTVV.

This clonotype was recorded many times. This chain uses TRBV7-8 with TRBJ2-1; TRBD1 might be the D (6 bases). V dropped 4 bases and J dropped 7 bases, with 8 bases sitting between them. The CDR3 runs 12 residues. The germline gives CDR1 SGHVS, CDR2 FQNEAQ. CDR3 bases: TGTGCCAGCAGCTCTCAGGGGAATGAGCAGTTCTTC. The encoded protein is CASSSQGNEQFF.

V usage is TRBV5-1 and J usage is TRBJ1-1, with unresolved D. CDR1 SGHRS and CDR2 YFSETQ come from the germline V gene. The CDR3 sequence is 13 residues long. The germline V and J ends were trimmed by 1 base and 4 bases, with 8 bases remaining between them. The CDR3 protein is CASSLLTPTEAFF. CDR3 coding DNA: TGCGCCAGCAGCTTGCTAACCCCCACTGAAGCTTTCTTT.

This clonotype was counted ten times or more. The chain links TRBV7-2 to TRBJ1-5; D perhaps matches TRBD1 (5 bases). Per the germline V gene, CDR1 is SGHTA and CDR2 is FQGNSA. V was clipped by 0 bases and J by 5 bases, with 11 bases between them. The length of the CDR3 is 15 residues. CDR3 protein: CASSLAMAGHQPQHF. CDR3 in DNA: TGTGCCAGCAGCTTAGCTATGGCAGGGCATCAGCCCCAGCATTTT. Combining the CDR3 with reference TRBV7-2 and TRBJ1-5 gives the whole variable domain GAGVSQSPSNKVTEKGKDVELRCDPISGHTALYWYRQSLGQGLEFLIYFQGNSAPDKSGLPSDRFSAERTGGSVSTLTIQRTQQEDSAVYLCASSLAMAGHQPQHFGDGTRLSIL.

V and J are TRBV20-1 and TRBJ1-5; no clear D gene. V lost 3 bases and J 7 bases, leaving 16 bases between the germline ends. Germline assignment: CDR1 DFQATT and CDR2 SNEGSKA (reference sequence). This CDR3 spans 14 amino acids. CDR3 nucleotides: TGCAGTGCTAGCCCTACTGGGATGGGGCAGCCCCAGCATTTT. Amino acid sequence: CSASPTGMGQPQHF.

V is TRBV20-1 and J is TRBJ2-5; possibly TRBD2 for D (5 bases). Germline V gene lookup returns CDR1 DFQATT and CDR2 SNEGSKA (reference sequence). This CDR3 comprises 13 residues. Trimming removed 5 bases from V and 2 bases from J, with 12 bases in between. DNA of the CDR3: TGCAGTGCTCCGGACTGGGATCAAGAGACCCAGTACTTC. Amino acids: CSAPDWDQETQYF.

This clonotype showed up just a few times. The chain joins TRBV6-2 or TRBV6-3 to TRBJ2-2, with 10 bases aligning to TRBD2. Looked up from germline, CDR1 is MNHEY and CDR2 is SVGEGT. This CDR3 spans 18 amino acids. V lost 6 bases and J lost 3; bases outside the gene matches: 13. CDR3 coding DNA: TGTGCCAGCAGGCGACTAGCGGGTGACGGGATCGACACCGGGGAGCTGTTTTTT. This translates into CASRRLAGDGIDTGELFF.

This clonotype showed up just a few times. This chain joins TRBV7-9 and TRBJ2-2; the D gene is possibly TRBD2 (6 bases). This CDR3 is built from 18 residues. Trimming pared 2 bases from V and 3 bases from J, leaving 19 bases between. CDR1 and CDR2 (germline): SEHNR, FQNEAQ (reference sequence). The CDR3 loop reads CASSLSLLRGSYTGELFF. The DNA of the CDR3 is TGTGCCAGCAGCTTATCCCTCCTCCGGGGGTCGTACACCGGGGAGCTGTTTTTT.

Only a few counts were recorded for this clonotype. V is TRBV20-1 and J is TRBJ1-3, with unresolved D. Trimming removed 0 bases from V and 7 bases from J, with 16 bases in between. The CDR3 runs 15 residues. Germline lookup yields CDR1 DFQATT and CDR2 SNEGSKA (reference sequence). This chain's CDR3 is CSARDSGARVNTIYF. In DNA form, the CDR3 reads TGCAGTGCTAGAGATTCCGGTGCGAGGGTGAACACCATATATTTT.